The following is a T cell receptor beta chain sequence with its context. The antigen remains unidentified. This table comes from immunoSEQ multiplex PCR, and its TCRdb copy is limited to in-frame clones, with some not included. In the table there are some 94,000 clones, around nine tenths of which are singletons. This entry belongs to a study of T cell responses to AZD1222 COVID-19 vaccine. Study-level results: Clonal diversity was possibly underestimated; the donors were predominantly white British and more often female. Two doses of AZD1222 preceded a rise in Spike-specific TCR breadth and depth. Dominant CD4 TCR responses targeted spike regions 160-218 and 743-854. Repertoire sampling occurred only after the peak T cell response.

The origin of this receptor is an adult in good health. This sample comprised peripheral blood, obtained on day 0 of AZD1222 vaccination.

The CDR3 loop is CASSPFVEDTEAFF. The CDR3 nucleotides read TGTGCCAGCAGTCCCTTTGTGGAGGACACTGAAGCTTTCTTT. The V and J genes are TRBV2 and TRBJ1-1; D not certain. V was trimmed by 5 bases and J by 3 bases, leaving 13 bases between them. Germline V gene lookup returns CDR1 SNHLY and CDR2 FYNNEI. The CDR3 consists of 14 residues.